This T cell receptor beta chain was sequenced for a study of cytomegalovirus exposure and HLA in healthy donors. Findings and limits, study-wide: An assumption of roughly uniform sequencing depth across donors underlay the presence/absence analyses. Per published accounts, TCR beta sequences correctly predicted the HLA-A and HLA-B alleles of most subjects. In vitro testing confirmed a few CMV-associated chains as specific for CMV antigens.

The study ran its PCR with 60 Vbeta and 13 Jbeta primers. The protocol was immunoSEQ multiplex PCR, while the TCRdb copy is restricted to in-frame clones and leaves out a portion. The top ten clones hold around 0.3% of a sample with around 200,000 clones, approximately 86% of them seen once. The CDR3 consists of 13 residues. The V gene's germline CDR1 is LNHDA and CDR2 SQIVND (reference sequence). V lost 9 bases to trimming and J lost 11 bases; unmatched junction nucleotides: 9. In the case of this clone: Its antigen is undetermined.

Donors likely had unrecorded immune exposures despite being nominally healthy when sampled. The chain has TRBV19 and TRBJ1-5; the match to TRBD1 covers 11 bases. This sequence was found in a woman in her twenties or thirties in good health and CMV-seronegative. Sequencing used PBMCs. The CDR3 region is CASAPGQGVTQHF. The DNA for the CDR3 is TGTGCCAGCGCCCCGGGACAGGGGGTGACCCAGCATTTT. The full variable domain, rest sourced from reference TRBV19 and TRBJ1-5, is DGGITQSPKYLFRKEGQNVTLSCEQNLNHDAMYWYRQDPGQGLRLIYYSQIVNDFQKGDIAEGYSVSREKKESFPLTVTSAQKNPTAFYLCASAPGQGVTQHFGDGTRLSIL.